The clone carrying this TCR beta chain was picked up many times. Its specificity is unknown. This specimen comes from a study of T cell repertoires in cytomegalovirus infection. There are 16 residues in the CDR3. The V and J ends lost 1 base and 3 bases, in that order; junction bases with no gene match: 7. Germline V CDR1 and CDR2: DFQATT, SNEGSKA (reference sequence). TCRdb re-called the reads with MiXCR, one entry per CDR3 protein. The data show 40,000 to 50,000 distinct CDR3 sequences, 20% to 25% seen once. Input material: PBMCs, sequenced either directly or after in vitro stimulation (not recorded which). The genes are TRBV20-1 and TRBJ2-1; 9 bases map to TRBD2. The receptor was isolated from a human donor in good health (CMV status not recorded). Some clones in this sample may be carry-over from other donors' samples. The CDR3 DNA is TGCAGTGCTAGAGCCATGGGTAGCGGGAGCTACAATGAGCAGTTCTTC. Protein product: CSARAMGSGSYNEQFF.